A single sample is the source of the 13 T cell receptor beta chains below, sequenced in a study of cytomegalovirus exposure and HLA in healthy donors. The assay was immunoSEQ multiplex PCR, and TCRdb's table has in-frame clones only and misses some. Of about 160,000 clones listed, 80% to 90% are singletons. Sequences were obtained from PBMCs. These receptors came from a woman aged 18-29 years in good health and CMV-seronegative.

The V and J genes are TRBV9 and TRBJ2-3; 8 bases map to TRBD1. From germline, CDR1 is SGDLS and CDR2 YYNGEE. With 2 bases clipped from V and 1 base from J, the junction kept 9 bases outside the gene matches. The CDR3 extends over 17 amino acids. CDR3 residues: CASSVAGQAGGTDTQYF. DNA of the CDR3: TGTGCCAGCAGCGTGGCGGGACAGGCTGGGGGCACAGATACGCAGTATTTT.

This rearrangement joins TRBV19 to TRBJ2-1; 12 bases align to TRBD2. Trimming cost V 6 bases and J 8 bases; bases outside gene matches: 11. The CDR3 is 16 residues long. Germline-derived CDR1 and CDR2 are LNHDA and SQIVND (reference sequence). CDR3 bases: TGTGCCAGTAGCGACCCGACGACTAGCGGGAGCGATGAGCAGTTCTTC. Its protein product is CASSDPTTSGSDEQFF.

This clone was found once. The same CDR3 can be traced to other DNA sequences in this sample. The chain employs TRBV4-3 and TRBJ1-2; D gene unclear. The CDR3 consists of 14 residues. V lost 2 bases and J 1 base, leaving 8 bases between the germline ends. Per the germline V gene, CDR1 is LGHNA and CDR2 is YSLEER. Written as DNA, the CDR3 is TGCGCCAGCAGCCAATACAGCGGTAACTATGGCTACACCTTC. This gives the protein CASSQYSGNYGYTF.

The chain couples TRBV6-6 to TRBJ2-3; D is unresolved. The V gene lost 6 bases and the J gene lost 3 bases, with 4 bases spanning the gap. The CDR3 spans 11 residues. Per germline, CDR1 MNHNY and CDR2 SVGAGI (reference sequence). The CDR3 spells CASRETDTQYF. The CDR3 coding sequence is TGTGCCAGCAGGGAGACAGATACGCAGTATTTT.

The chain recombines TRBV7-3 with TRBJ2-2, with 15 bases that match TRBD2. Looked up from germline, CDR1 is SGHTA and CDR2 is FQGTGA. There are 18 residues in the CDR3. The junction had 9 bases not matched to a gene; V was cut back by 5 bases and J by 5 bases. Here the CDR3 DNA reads TGTGCCAGCAGCCCCCGGGGACTAGCGGGGGGACGGACCGGGGAGCTGTTTTTT. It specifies CASSPRGLAGGRTGELFF.

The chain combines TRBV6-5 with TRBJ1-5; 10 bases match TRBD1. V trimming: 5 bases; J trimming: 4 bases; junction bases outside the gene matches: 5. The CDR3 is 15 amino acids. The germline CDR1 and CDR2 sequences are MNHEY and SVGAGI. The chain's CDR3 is CASSTGQGENQPQHF. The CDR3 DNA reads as TGTGCCAGCAGTACCGGACAGGGGGAAAATCAGCCCCAGCATTTT.

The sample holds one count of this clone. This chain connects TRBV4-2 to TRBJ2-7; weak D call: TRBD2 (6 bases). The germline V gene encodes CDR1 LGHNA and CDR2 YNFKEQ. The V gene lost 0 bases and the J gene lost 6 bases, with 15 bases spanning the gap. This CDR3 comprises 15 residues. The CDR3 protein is CASSQDGGEAVEQYF. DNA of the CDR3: TGTGCCAGCAGCCAAGATGGAGGGGAGGCGGTCGAGCAGTACTTC.

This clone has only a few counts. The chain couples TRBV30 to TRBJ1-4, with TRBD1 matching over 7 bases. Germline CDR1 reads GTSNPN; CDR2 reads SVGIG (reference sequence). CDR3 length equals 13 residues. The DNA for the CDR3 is TGTGGACGACAGGGAGGAACTAATGAAAAACTGTTTTTT. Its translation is CGRQGGTNEKLFF.

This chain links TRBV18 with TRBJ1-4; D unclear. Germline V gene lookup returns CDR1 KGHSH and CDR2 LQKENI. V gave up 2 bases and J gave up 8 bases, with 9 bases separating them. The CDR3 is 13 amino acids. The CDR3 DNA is TGTGCCAGCTCACCAGCGGCTCTCGAAAAACTGTTTTTT. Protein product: CASSPAALEKLFF.

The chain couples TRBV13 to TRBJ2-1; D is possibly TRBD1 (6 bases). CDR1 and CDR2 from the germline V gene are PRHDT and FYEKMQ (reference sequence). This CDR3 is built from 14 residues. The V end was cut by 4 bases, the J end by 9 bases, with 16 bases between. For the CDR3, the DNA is TGTGCCAGCAGCTCCACCGTAGGGGGTACTGAGCAGTTCTTC. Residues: CASSSTVGGTEQFF.

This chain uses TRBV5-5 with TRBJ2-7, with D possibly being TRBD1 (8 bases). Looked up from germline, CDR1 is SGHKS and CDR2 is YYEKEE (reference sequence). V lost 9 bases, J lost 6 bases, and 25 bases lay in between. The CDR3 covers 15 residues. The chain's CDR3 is CATANRGGSASEQYF. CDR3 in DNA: TGTGCCACCGCAAACAGGGGGGGGTCGGCCAGCGAGCAGTACTTC.

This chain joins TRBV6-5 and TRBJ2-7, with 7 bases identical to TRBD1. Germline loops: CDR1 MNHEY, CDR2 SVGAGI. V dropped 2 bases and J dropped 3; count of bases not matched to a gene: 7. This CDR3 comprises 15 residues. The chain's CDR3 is CASSYARTGNYEQYF. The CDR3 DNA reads TGTGCCAGCAGTTACGCTCGGACAGGCAACTACGAGCAGTACTTC.

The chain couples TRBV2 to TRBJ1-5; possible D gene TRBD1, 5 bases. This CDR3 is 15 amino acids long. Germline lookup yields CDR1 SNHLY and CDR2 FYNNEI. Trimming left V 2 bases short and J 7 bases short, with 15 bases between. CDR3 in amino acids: CASSESGGTGQPQHF. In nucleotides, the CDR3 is TGTGCCAGCAGTGAAAGTGGGGGGACGGGACAGCCCCAGCATTTT. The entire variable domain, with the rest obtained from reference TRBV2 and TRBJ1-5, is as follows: EPEVTQTPSHQVTQMGQEVILRCVPISNHLYFYWYRQILGQKVEFLVSFYNNEISEKSEIFDDQFSVERPDGSNFTLKIRSTKLEDSAMYFCASSESGGTGQPQHFGDGTRLSIL.